This is a list of T cell receptor beta chains from one sample in a study of Tregs in tolerant kidney transplant recipients. TCRdb's table, derived via immunoSEQ multiplex PCR, lists solely in-frame clones and lacks some. The sample records around 50,000 clones, about 83% being singletons. The sample taken for sequencing was CD4+ T cells from blood. The receptors were sampled from a human donor in good health. Each CDR3 is given with its conserved first and last residue. The order of the fields is clone size, J gene, D gene, V gene, CDR3 DNA, CDR3 protein. The D gene is left open where the match is weak. Only some rows state a clone size, as once, few, many or a class for expanded clones.

NA	TRBJ2-2	TRBD1	TRBV9	TGTGCCAGCATGAGAGAGGGGACAGGGCTCACCGGGGAGCTGTTTTTT	CASMREGTGLTGELFF
once	TRBJ1-4	NA	TRBV29-1	TGCAGCGTTAGTCGGGATAATATGGAAAAACTGTTTTTT	CSVSRDNMEKLFF
NA	TRBJ1-2	TRBD1	TRBV2	TGTGCCAGCACGACAGGGGGTGGCTACACCTTC	CASTTGGGYTF
once	TRBJ2-4	NA	TRBV29-1	TGCAGCGTTCTCCAGATCACCAAAAACATTCAGTACTTC	CSVLQITKNIQYF
few	TRBJ2-6	NA	TRBV18	TGTGCCAGCTCACCATTTGCACAGCGAGGCTCTGGGGCCAACGTCCTGACTTTC	CASSPFAQRGSGANVLTF
NA	TRBJ2-1	NA	TRBV7-8	TGTGCCAGCAGCTCTTTAAATGGACTGGATGAGCAGTTCTTC	CASSSLNGLDEQFF
few	TRBJ2-1	TRBD2	TRBV6-4	TGTGCCAGCAGTTCGAGCGGGAGGGCCATCAATGAGCAGTTCTTC	CASSSSGRAINEQFF
NA	TRBJ2-1	NA	TRBV5-1	TGCGCCAGCAGCTTGACCAGGATTAACAATGAGCAGTTCTTC	CASSLTRINNEQFF
NA	TRBJ2-2	NA	TRBV2	TGTGCCAGCACCTGGGACGGGAACACCGGGGAGCTGTTTTTT	CASTWDGNTGELFF
few	TRBJ2-2	NA	TRBV7-2	TGTGCCAGCAGCCCTCACCCACTCAACTCACGCGGTTCCGGGGAGCTGTTTTTT	CASSPHPLNSRGSGELFF
NA	TRBJ1-1	NA	TRBV14	TGTGCCAGCAGCGTACGTCGGGTCAGGGCGGGTGAAGCTTTCTTT	CASSVRRVRAGEAFF
once	TRBJ2-1	NA	TRBV9	TGTGCCAGCAGCGCGGGGGCCAGCTCCTACAATGAGCAGTTCTTC	CASSAGASSYNEQFF
NA	TRBJ2-5	NA	TRBV11-3	TGTGCCAGCAGCCTAACGTTAACCGCCGAGGGAGAGACCCAGTACTTC	CASSLTLTAEGETQYF
NA	TRBJ1-1	NA	TRBV30	TGTGCCCCAGGGCGAGAGTGGACCGAGGCTTTCTTT	CAPGREWTEAFF
NA	TRBJ2-7	NA	TRBV30	TGTGCCTGGGGGACACTTAGCCACTACGAGCAGTACTTC	CAWGTLSHYEQYF
NA	TRBJ1-4	NA	TRBV18	TGTGCCAGCTCACCTCGAAGAGGATCATCGGGTACAACTAATGAAAAACTGTTTTTT	CASSPRRGSSGTTNEKLFF